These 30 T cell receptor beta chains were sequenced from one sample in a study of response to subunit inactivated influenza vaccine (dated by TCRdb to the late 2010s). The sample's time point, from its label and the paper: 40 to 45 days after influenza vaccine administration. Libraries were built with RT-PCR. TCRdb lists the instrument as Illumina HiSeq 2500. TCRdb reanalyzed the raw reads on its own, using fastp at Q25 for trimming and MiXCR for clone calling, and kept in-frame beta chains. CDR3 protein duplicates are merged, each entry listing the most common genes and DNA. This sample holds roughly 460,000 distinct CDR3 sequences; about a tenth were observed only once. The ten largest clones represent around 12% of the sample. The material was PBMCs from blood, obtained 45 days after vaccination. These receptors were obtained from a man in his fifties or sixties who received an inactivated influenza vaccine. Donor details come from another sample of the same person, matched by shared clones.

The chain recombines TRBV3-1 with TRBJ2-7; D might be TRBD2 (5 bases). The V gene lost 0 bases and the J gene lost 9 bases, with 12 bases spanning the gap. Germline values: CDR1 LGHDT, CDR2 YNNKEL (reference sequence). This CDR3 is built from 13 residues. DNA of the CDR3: TGTGCCAGCAGCCAAGAGTCGCTAGCTTTGCAGTACTTC. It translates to CASSQESLALQYF.

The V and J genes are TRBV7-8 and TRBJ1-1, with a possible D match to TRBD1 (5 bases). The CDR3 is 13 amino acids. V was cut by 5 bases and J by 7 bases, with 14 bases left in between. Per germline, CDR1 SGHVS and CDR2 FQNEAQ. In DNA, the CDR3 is TGTGCCAGCAGCCTTCGGGGCCGCATTGAAGCTTTCTTT. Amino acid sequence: CASSLRGRIEAFF.

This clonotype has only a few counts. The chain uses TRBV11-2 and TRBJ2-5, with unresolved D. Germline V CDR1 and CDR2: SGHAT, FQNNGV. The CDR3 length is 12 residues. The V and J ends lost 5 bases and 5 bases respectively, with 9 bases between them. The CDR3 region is CASSRQRETQYF. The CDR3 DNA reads TGTGCCAGCAGCAGACAAAGGGAGACCCAGTACTTC.

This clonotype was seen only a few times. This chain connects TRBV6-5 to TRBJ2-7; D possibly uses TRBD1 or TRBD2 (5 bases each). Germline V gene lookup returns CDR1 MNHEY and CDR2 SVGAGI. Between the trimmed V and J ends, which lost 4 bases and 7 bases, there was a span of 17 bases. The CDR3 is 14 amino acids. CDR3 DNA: TGTGCCAGCAGTTCCGGGACCCCGGTGGGTGAGCAGTACTTC. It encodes CASSSGTPVGEQYF.

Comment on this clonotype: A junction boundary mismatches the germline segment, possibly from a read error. The DNA for the CDR3 is TGTGCCAGTAGCGGGAGGCCCCCAGATACGCAGTATTTT. It specifies CASSGRPPDTQYF. The V and J genes are TRBV9 and TRBJ2-3; TRBD2 matches 10 bases. Germline lookup yields CDR1 SGDLS and CDR2 YYNGEE. This CDR3 is built from 13 residues.

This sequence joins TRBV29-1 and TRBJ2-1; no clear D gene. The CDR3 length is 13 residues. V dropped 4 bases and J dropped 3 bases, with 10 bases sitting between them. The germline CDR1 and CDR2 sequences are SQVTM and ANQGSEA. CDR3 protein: CSVVCLDYNEQFF. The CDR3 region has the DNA TGCAGCGTTGTTTGTCTAGACTACAATGAGCAGTTCTTC.

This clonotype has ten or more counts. The CDR3, as DNA: TGCGCCAGCAGCCCGGGACTAGCGGGGGGCTACGAGCAGTACTTC. Amino acids: CASSPGLAGGYEQYF. V and J are TRBV5-1 and TRBJ2-7, with TRBD2 identical over 15 bases. Looked up from germline, CDR1 is SGHRS and CDR2 is YFSETQ. CDR3 length: 15 residues. Trimming cost V 4 bases and J 3 bases; bases outside gene matches: 2.

The CDR3 sequence is CSAPRARGTQYF. DNA of the CDR3: TGCAGTGCGCCCCGGGCCCGCGGAACCCAGTACTTC. The chain joins TRBV20-1 to TRBJ2-5; the D is unclear. V dropped 6 bases and J dropped 8 bases, with 16 bases sitting between them. The germline V gene has CDR1 DFQATT and CDR2 SNEGSKA (reference sequence). The CDR3 length is 12 residues.

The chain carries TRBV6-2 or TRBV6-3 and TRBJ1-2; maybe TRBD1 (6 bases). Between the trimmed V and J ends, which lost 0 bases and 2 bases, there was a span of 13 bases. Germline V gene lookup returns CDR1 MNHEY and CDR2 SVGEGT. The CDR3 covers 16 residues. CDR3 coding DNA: TGTGCCAGCAGTTACTCCGGGGGGCGCAGAAACTATGGCTACACCTTC. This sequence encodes CASSYSGGRRNYGYTF.

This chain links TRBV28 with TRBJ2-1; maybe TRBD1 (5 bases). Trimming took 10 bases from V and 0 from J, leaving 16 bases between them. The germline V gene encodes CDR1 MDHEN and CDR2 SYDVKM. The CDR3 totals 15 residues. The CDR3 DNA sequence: TGTGCCACCGCCACCGACAGACTCTCCTACAATGAGCAGTTCTTC. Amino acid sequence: CATATDRLSYNEQFF.

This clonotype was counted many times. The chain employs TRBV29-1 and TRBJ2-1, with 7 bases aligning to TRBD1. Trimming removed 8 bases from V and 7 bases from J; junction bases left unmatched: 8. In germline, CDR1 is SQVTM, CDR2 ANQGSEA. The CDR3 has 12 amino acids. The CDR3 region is CSTGDSTNEQFF. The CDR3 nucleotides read TGCAGCACCGGGGACAGTACGAATGAGCAGTTCTTC.

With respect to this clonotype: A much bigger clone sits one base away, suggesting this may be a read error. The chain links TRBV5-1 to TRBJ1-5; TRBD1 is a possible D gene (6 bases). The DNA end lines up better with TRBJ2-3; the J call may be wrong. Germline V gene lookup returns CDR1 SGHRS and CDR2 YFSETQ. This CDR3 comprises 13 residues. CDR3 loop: CASSLEGDQPQYF. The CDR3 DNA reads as TGCGCCAGCAGCTTAGAGGGGGATCAGCCCCAGTATTTT.

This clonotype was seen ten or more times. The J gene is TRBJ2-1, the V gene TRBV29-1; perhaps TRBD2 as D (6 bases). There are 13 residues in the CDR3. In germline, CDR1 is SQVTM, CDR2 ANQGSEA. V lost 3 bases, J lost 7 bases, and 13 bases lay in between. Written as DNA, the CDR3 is TGCAGCGTTGAGATTACTGGAGGGAATGAGCAGTTCTTC. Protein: CSVEITGGNEQFF.

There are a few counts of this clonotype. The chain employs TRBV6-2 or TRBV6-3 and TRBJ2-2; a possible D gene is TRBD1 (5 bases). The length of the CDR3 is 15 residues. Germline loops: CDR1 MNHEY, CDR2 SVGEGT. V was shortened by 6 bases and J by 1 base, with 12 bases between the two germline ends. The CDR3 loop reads CASRRTTGNTGELFF. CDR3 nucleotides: TGTGCCAGCAGACGAACCACAGGGAACACCGGGGAGCTGTTTTTT.

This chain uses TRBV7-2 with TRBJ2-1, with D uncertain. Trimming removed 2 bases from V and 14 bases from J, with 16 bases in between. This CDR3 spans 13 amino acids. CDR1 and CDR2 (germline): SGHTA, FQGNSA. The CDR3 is CASSLNGLTMKFF. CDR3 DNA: TGTGCCAGCAGCTTAAACGGGCTCACTATGAAGTTCTTC.

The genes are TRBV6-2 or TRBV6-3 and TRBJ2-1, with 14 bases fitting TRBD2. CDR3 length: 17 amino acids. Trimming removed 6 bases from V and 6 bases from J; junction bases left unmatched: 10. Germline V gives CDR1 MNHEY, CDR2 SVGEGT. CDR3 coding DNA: TGTGCCAGCAGCGCGGCCGGGACTAGCGGGAGCTTCAATGAGCAGTTCTTC. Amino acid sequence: CASSAAGTSGSFNEQFF.

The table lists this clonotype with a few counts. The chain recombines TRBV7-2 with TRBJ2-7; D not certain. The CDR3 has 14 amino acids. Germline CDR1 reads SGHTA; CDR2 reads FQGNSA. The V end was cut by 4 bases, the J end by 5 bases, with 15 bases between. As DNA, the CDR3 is TGTGCCAGCAGCTCCCAGCCTTCGACCCACGAGCAGTACTTC. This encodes CASSSQPSTHEQYF.

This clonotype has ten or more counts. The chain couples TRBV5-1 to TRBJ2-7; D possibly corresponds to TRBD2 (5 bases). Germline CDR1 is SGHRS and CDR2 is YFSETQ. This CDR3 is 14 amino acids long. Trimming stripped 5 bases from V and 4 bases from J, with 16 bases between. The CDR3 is CASSHSGSRYEQYF. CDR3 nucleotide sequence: TGCGCCAGCAGTCACAGCGGCAGCCGTTACGAGCAGTACTTC.

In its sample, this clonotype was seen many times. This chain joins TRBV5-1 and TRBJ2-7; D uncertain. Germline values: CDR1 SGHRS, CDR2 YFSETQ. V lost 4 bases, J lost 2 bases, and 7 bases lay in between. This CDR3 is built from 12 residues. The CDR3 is CASSGSTYEQYF. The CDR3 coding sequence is TGCGCCAGCAGCGGTTCGACCTACGAGCAGTACTTC.

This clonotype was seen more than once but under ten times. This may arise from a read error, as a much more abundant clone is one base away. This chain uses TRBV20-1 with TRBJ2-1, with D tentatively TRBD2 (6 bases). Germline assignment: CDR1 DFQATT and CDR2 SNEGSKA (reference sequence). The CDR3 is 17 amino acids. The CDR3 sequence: CCARGVAALKTYNEQFF. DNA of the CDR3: TGCTGTGCTAGAGGCGTAGCGGCCTTAAAAACCTACAATGAGCAGTTCTTC.

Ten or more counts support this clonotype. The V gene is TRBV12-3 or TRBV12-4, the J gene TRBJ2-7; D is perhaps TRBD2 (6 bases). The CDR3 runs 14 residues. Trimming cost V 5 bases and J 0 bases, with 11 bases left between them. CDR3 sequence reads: CASSGTSSSYEQYF. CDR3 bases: TGTGCCAGCAGTGGGACTTCGAGCTCCTACGAGCAGTACTTC.

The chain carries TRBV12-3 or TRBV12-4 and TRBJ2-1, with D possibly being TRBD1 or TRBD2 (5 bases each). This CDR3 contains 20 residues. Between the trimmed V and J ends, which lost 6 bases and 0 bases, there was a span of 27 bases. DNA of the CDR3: TGTGCCAGCAGCCACCCCGGCAAGGGACCGGTCGAAAGCTCCTACAATGAGCAGTTCTTC. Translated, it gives CASSHPGKGPVESSYNEQFF.

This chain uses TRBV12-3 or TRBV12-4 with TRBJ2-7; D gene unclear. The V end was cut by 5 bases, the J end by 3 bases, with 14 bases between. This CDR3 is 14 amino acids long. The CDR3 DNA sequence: TGTGCCAGCAGTCCCCAGGCGCTAGGCTACGAGCAGTACTTC. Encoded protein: CASSPQALGYEQYF.

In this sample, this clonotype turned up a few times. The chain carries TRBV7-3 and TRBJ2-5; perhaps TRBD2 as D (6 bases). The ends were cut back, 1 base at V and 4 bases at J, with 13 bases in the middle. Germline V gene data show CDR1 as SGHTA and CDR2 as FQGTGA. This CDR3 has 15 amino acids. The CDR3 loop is CASSLKRGGIETQYF. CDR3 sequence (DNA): TGTGCCAGCAGCTTAAAAAGGGGCGGGATAGAGACCCAGTACTTC.

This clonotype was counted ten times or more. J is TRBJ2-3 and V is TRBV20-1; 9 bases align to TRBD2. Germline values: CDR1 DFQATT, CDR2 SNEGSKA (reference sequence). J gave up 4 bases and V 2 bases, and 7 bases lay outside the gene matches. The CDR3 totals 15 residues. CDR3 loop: CSARKTSGGADTQYF. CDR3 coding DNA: TGCAGTGCTAGAAAGACTAGCGGTGGGGCAGATACGCAGTATTTT.

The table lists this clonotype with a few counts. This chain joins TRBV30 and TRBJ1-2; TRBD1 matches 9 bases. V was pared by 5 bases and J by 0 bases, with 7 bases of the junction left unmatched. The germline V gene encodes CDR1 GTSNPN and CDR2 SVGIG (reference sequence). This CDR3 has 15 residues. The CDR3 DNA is TGTGCCTGGGTCCGGGACAGGGCCTCTAACTATGGCTACACCTTC. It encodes CAWVRDRASNYGYTF.

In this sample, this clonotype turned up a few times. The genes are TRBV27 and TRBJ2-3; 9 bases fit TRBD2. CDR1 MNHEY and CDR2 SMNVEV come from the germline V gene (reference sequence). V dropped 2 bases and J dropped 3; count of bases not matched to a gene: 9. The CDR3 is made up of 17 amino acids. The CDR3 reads CASSLIATSGSTDTQYF. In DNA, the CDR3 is TGTGCCAGCAGTTTAATCGCGACTAGCGGCTCGACAGATACGCAGTATTTT.

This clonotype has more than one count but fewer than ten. CDR3 region: CASSFLQGGNEQYF. In nucleotides, the CDR3 is TGTGCCAGCAGCTTTTTGCAAGGCGGAAATGAGCAGTACTTC. J is TRBJ2-7 and V is TRBV5-6; D ambiguous. CDR1 SGHDT and CDR2 YYEEEE come from the germline V gene. The CDR3 is made up of 14 amino acids. Trimming removed 2 bases from V and 7 bases from J, with 16 bases in between.

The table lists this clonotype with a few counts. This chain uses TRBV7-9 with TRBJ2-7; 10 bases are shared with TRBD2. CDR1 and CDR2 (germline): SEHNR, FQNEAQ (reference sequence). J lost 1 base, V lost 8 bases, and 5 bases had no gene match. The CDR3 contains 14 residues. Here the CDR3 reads CASALAGGSYEQYF. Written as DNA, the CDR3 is TGTGCCAGCGCCTTAGCGGGGGGTTCCTACGAGCAGTACTTC.

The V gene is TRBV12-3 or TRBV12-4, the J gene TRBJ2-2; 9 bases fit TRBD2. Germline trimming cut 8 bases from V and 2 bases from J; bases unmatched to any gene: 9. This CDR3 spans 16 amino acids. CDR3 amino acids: CASGLSGRSNTGELFF. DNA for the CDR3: TGTGCCAGCGGGTTGAGCGGGAGGTCTAACACCGGGGAGCTGTTTTTT.